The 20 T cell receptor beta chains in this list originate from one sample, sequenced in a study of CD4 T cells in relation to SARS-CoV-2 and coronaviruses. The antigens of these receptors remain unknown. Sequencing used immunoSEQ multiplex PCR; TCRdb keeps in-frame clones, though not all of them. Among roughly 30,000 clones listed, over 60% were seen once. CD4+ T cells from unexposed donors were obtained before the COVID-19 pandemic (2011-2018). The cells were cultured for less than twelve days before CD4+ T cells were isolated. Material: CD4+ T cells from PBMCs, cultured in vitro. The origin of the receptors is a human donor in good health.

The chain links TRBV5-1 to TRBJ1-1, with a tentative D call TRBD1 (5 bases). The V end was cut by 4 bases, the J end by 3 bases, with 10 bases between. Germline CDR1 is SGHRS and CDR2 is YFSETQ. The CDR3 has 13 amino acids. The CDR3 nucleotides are TGCGCCAGCAGCAGGGACGGGGACACTGAAGCTTTCTTT. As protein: CASSRDGDTEAFF. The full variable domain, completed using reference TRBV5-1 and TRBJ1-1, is KAGVTQTPRYLIKTRGQQVTLSCSPISGHRSVSWYQQTPGQGLQFLFEYFSETQRNKGNFPGRFSGRQFSNSRSEMNVSTLELGDSALYLCASSRDGDTEAFFGQGTRLTVV.

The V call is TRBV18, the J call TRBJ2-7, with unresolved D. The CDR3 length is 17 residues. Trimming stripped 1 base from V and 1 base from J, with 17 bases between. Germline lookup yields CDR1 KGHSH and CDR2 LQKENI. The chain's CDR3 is CASSPLPPRAMSYEQYF. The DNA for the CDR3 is TGTGCCAGCTCACCACTCCCTCCACGGGCGATGTCCTACGAGCAGTACTTC.

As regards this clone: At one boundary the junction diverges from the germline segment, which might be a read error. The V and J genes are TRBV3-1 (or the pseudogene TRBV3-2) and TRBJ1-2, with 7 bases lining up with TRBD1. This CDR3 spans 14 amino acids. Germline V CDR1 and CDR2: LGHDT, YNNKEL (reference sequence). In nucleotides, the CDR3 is TGTGCCAGCAGCCAAGATTGGACCTCCGGACAGGAGTTATTC. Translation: CASSQDWTSGQELF.

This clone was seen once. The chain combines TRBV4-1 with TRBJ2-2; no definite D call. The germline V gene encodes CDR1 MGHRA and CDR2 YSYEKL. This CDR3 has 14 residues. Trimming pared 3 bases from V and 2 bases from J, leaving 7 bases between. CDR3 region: CASSQETNTGELFF. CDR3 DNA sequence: TGCGCCAGCAGCCAGGAGACAAACACCGGGGAGCTGTTTTTT.

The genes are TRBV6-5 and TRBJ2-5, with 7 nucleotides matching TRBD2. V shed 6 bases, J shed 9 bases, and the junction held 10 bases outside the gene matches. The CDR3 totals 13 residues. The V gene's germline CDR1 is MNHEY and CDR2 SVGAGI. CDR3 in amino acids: CASSSSGNRPQYF. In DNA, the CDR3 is TGTGCCAGCAGCTCTAGCGGTAATCGGCCCCAGTACTTC.

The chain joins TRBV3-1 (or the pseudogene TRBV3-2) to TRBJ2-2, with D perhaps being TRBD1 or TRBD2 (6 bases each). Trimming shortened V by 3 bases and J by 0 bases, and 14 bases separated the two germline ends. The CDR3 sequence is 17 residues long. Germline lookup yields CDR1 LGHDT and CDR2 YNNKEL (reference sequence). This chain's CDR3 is CASSQGRGDTNTGELFF. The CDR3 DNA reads TGTGCCAGCAGCCAGGGTAGGGGGGATACGAACACCGGGGAGCTGTTTTTT.

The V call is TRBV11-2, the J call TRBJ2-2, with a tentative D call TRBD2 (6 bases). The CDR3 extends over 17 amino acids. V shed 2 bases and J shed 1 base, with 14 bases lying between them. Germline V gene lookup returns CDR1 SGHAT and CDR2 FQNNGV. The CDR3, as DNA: TGTGCCAGCAGCTTAAGGGCGGGTAGCGGGAACACCGGGGAGCTGTTTTTT. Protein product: CASSLRAGSGNTGELFF.

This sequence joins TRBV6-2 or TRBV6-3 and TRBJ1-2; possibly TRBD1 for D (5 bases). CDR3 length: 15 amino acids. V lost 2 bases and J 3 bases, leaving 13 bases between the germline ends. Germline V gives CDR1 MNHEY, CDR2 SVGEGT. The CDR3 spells CASSYGTAPDYGYTF. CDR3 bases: TGTGCCAGCAGTTACGGGACGGCACCAGACTATGGCTACACCTTC.

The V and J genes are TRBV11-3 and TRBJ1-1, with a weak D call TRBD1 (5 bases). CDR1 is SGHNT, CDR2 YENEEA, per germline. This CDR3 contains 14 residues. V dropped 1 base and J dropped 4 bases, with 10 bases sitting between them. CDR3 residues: CASSLAGRGTEAFF. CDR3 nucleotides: TGTGCCAGCAGCTTAGCAGGGAGGGGCACTGAAGCTTTCTTT.

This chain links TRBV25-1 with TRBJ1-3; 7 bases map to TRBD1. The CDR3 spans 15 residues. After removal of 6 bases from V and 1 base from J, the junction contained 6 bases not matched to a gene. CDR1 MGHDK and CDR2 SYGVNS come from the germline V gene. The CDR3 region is CASSPPTGSGNTIYF. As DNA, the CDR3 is TGTGCCAGCAGCCCGCCGACAGGGTCTGGAAACACCATATATTTT.

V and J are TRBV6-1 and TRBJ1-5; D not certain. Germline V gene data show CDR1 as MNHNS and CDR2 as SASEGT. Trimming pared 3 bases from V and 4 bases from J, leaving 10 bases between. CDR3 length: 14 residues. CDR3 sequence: CASSEIVRNQPQHF. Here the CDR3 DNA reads TGTGCCAGCAGTGAGATCGTCCGAAATCAGCCCCAGCATTTT.

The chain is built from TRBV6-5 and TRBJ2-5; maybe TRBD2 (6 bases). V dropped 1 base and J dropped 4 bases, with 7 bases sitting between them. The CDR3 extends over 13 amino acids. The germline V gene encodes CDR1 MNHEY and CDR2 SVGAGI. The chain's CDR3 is CASSYLGGETQYF. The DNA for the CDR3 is TGTGCCAGCAGTTACTTGGGGGGAGAGACCCAGTACTTC.

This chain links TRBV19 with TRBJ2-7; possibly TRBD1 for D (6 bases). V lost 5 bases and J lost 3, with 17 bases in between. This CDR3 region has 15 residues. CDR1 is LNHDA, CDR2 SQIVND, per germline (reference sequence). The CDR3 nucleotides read TGTGCCAGTAGTGATCCGGGACAAAGACGCTACGAGCAGTACTTC. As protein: CASSDPGQRRYEQYF.

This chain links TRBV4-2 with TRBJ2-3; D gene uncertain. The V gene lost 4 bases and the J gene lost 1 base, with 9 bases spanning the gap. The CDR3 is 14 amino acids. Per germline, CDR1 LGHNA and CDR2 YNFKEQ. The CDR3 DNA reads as TGTGCCAGCAGCCTTTTCAGCGGCACAGATACGCAGTATTTT. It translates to CASSLFSGTDTQYF.

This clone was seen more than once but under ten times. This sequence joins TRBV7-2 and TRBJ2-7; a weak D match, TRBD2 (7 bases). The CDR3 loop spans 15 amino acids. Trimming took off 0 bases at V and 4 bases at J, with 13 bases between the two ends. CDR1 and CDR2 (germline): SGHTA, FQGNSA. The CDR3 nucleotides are TGTGCCAGCAGCTTAGCGGGGGGGCTTCAGTACGAGCAGTACTTC. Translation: CASSLAGGLQYEQYF. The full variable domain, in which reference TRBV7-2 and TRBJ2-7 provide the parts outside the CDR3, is GAGVSQSPSNKVTEKGKDVELRCDPISGHTALYWYRQSLGQGLEFLIYFQGNSAPDKSGLPSDRFSAERTGGSVSTLTIQRTQQEDSAVYLCASSLAGGLQYEQYFGPGTRLTVT.

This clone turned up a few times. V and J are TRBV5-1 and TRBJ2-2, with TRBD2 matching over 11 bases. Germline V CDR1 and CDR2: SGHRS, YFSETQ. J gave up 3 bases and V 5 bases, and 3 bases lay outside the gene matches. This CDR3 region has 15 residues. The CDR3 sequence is CASSTSGGDTGELFF. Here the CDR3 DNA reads TGCGCCAGCAGTACTAGCGGGGGTGACACCGGGGAGCTGTTTTTT.

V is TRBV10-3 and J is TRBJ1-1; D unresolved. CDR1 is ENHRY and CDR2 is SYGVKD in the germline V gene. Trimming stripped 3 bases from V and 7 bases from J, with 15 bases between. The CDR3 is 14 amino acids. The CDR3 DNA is TGTGCCATCAGTGAAATGATTTTTACCGGTGAAGCTTTCTTT. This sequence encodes CAISEMIFTGEAFF.

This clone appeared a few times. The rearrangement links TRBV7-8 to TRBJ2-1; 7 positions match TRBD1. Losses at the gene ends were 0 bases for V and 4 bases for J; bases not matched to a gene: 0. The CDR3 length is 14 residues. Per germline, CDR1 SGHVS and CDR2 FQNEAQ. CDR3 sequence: CASSLAGQYNEQFF. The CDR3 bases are TGTGCCAGCAGCTTAGCGGGACAGTACAATGAGCAGTTCTTC.

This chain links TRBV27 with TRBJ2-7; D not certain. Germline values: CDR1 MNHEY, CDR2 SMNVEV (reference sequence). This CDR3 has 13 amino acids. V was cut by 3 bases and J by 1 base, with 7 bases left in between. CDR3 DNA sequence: TGTGCCAGCAGTTTTCCATGGTCCTACGAGCAGTACTTC. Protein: CASSFPWSYEQYF.

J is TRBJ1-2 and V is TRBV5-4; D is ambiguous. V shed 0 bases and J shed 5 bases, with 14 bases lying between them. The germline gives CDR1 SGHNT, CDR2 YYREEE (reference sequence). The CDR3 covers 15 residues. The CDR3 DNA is TGTGCCAGCAGCTTGGCCTACAGTATAGGATATGGCTACACCTTC. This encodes CASSLAYSIGYGYTF.